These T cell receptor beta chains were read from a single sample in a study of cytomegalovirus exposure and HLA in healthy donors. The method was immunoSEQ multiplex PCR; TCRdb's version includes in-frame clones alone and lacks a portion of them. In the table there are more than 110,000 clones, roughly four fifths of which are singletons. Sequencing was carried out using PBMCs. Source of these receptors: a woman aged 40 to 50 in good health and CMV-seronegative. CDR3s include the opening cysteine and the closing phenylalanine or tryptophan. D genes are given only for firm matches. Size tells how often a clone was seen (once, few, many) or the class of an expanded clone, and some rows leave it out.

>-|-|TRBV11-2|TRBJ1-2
TGTGCCAGCAGCTTAGGGGCAGGGGTGGGTGGCTACACCTTC
CASSLGAGVGGYTF
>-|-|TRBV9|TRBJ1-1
TGTGCCAGCAGCGTAGGGGCGGGGAATTACGAAGCTTTCTTT
CASSVGAGNYEAFF
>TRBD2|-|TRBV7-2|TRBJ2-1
TGTGCCAGCAGACTAAGCGGGGGGTACTACAATGAGCAGTTCTTC
CASRLSGGYYNEQFF
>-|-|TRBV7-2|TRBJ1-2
TGTGCCAGCAGCTTAGATTCGTCTAACTATGGCTACACCTTC
CASSLDSSNYGYTF
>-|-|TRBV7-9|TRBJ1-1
TGTGCCAGCAGCTTAGCAGGGGTGGGGAACACTGAAGCTTTCTTT
CASSLAGVGNTEAFF
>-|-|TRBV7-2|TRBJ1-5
TGTGCCAGCAGCCCAGTCGATAGCAATCAGCCCCAGCATTTT
CASSPVDSNQPQHF
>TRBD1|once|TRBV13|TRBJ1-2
TGTGCCAGCAGCTATATCGACAGGGGGCATGGCTACACCTTC
CASSYIDRGHGYTF
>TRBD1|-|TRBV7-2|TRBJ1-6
TGTGCCAGCAGCTTAGTTGGACAGGGGGCTTATTCACCCCTCCACTTT
CASSLVGQGAYSPLHF
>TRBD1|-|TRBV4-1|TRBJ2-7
TGCGCCAGCAGCCAAGATACGGGACAGGCGGGCTACGAGCAGTACTTC
CASSQDTGQAGYEQYF
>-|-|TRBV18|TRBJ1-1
TGTGCCAGCTCACCACGAGTTGGGGCACTAACTGAAGCTTTCTTT
CASSPRVGALTEAFF
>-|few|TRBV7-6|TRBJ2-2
TGTGCCAGCAGCCTCCGGCCTGGACAGAGCACGAGAGAGCTGTTTTTT
CASSLRPGQSTRELFF
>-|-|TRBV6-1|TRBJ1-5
TGTGCCAGCAGTGAAAAGACAGTCAATCAGCCCCAGCATTTT
CASSEKTVNQPQHF
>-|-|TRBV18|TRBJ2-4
TGTGCCAGCTCACCAACCCAGACAGCCCTAGCCAAAAACATTCAGTACTTC
CASSPTQTALAKNIQYF
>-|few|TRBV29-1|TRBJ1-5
TGCAGCGTTGTCGAACAGGGCAATCAGCCCCAGCATTTT
CSVVEQGNQPQHF
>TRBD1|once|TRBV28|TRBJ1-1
TGTGCCAGCAGCAAAACAGGGGTCCACACTGAAGCTTTCTTT
CASSKTGVHTEAFF
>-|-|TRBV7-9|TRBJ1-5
TGTGCCAGCACAGACTGGGGAGATCAGCCCCAGCATTTT
CASTDWGDQPQHF
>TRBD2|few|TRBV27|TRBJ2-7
TGTGCCAGCAGTGCAAGACTAGCGGGGAACTACGAGCAGTACTTC
CASSARLAGNYEQYF
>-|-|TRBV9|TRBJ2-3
TGTGCCAGCAGCGTAGGGGTTCTGGGGGCGACAGATACGCAGTATTTT
CASSVGVLGATDTQYF
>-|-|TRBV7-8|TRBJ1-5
TGTGCCAGCAGCTTAGCGTGGGACACCAATCAGCCCCAGCATTTT
CASSLAWDTNQPQHF
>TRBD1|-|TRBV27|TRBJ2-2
TGTGCCAGCAGTGTACAGGGGTGGGACACCGGGGAGCTGTTTTTT
CASSVQGWDTGELFF
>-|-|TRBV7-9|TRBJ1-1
TGTGCCAGCAGCTCGGACAGAAGTTTGAACACTGAAGCTTTCTTT
CASSSDRSLNTEAFF
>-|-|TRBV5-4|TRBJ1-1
TGTGCCAGCAGCCTTCCGAACACTGAAGCTTTCTTT
CASSLPNTEAFF
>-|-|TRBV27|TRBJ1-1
TGTGCCAGCAGTTTAGAGACGGGTAACACTGAAGCTTTCTTT
CASSLETGNTEAFF
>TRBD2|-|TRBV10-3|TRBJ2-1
TGTGCCATCAGTAGCGGGACCCACAATGAGCAGTTCTTC
CAISSGTHNEQFF
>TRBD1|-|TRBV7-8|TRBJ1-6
TGTGCCAGCACCTTAGACAGGGGGTTTAATTCACCCCTCCACTTT
CASTLDRGFNSPLHF
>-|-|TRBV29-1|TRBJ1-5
TGCAGCCCGGGCGGGGTGTCGTTGTGTCAGCCCCAGCATTTT
CSPGGVSLCQPQHF
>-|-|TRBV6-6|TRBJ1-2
TGTGCCAGCAGGCCCGGACAGCTGAACTATGGCTACACCTTC
CASRPGQLNYGYTF
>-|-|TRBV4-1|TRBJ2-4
TGCGCCAGCAGCCAAGATCCGGTCGGAGCCAAAAACATTCAGTACTTC
CASSQDPVGAKNIQYF
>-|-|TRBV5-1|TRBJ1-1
TGCGCCAGCAGCTGGTCGACTGTCTCTAACACTGAAGCTTTCTTT
CASSWSTVSNTEAFF
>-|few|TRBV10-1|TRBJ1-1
TGCGCCAGCAGAGGGACACCGAACACTGAAGCTTTCTTT
CASRGTPNTEAFF
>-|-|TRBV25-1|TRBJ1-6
TGTGCCAGCAGTGAATCAGGCGGGAGTTCACCCCTCCACTTT
CASSESGGSSPLHF
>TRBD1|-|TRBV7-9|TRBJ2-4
TGTGCCAGCAGCTTAGATGGGACAGGGCAAAACATTCAGTACTTC
CASSLDGTGQNIQYF
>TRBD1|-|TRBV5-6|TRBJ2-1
TGTGCCAGCAGCTTGGCCCGGGGGACAGGGTGGAATGAGCAGTTCTTC
CASSLARGTGWNEQFF
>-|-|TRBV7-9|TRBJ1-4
TGTGCCAGCAGCTTAACACAGGGTTATAGTGAAAAACTGTTTTTT
CASSLTQGYSEKLFF
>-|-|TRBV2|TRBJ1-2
TGTGCCAGCAATTATAACAGAGCTAACTATGGCTACACCTTC
CASNYNRANYGYTF
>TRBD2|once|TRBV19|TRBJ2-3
TGTGCCAGTAGTATTCAGACGGTAGCGGGGGGTCTCCATACGCAGTATTTT
CASSIQTVAGGLHTQYF
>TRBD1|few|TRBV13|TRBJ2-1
TGTGCCAGCAGCCCCAGAGGACAGGGGGCCCTAAGCGAGCAGTTCTTC
CASSPRGQGALSEQFF
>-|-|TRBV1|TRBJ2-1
TGCACCAGCAGTAGCCAGAGGCCCTTCAATGAGCAGTTCTTC
CTSSSQRPFNEQFF
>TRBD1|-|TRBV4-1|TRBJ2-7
TGCGCCAGCAGCCAAGATGGGACAGGGGCAGCCTACGAGCAGTACTTC
CASSQDGTGAAYEQYF
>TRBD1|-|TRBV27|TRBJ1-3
TGTGCCAGCAGGGACAGGGGTTACACCATATATTTT
CASRDRGYTIYF